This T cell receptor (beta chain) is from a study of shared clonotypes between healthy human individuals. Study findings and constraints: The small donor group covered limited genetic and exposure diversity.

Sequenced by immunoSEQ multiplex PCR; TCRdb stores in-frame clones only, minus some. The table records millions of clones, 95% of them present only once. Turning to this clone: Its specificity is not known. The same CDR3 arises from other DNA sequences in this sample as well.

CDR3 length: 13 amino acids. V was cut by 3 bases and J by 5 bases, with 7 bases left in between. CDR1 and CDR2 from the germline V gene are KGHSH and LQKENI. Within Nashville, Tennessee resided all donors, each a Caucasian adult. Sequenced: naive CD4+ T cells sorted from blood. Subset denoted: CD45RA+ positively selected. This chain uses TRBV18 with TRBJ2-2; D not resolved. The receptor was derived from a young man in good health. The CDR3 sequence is CASSPRNTGELFF. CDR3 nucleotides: TGTGCCAGCTCACCTCGAAATACCGGGGAGCTGTTTTTT.